Listed here are 5 T cell receptor beta chains from one sample, sequenced in a study of beta chain features in type 1 diabetes. Whole-study results and caveats: Within each of all four CD4+ subsets, Type 1 diabetes patients had TCRB CDR3s that were moderately but significantly shorter.

All of the isolated RNA was reverse transcribed, so expressed TCRB transcripts were sequenced. Only in-frame clones appear in the TCRdb table, and some are missing; sequencing was by immunoSEQ multiplex PCR. The sample holds about 660,000 clones, over 12% seen once. These receptors' antigens are unknown. Sequencing input: naive CD4+ T cells from blood. The receptors stem from a man aged 18 to 30 with type 1 diabetes.

This clone was seen only a few times. The rearrangement joins TRBV30 to TRBJ1-5; D uncertain. Germline loops: CDR1 GTSNPN, CDR2 SVGIG (reference sequence). There are 12 residues in the CDR3. V was clipped by 1 base and J by 4 bases, with 5 bases between them. The CDR3: CAWSGPNQPQHF. For the CDR3, the DNA is TGTGCCTGGAGTGGGCCTAATCAGCCCCAGCATTTT.

As regards this clone: The same CDR3 also results from other DNA sequences found in this sample. The rearrangement joins TRBV14 to TRBJ2-3; D not certain. The CDR3 spans 14 residues. Looked up from germline, CDR1 is SGHDN and CDR2 is FVKESK. V was trimmed by 4 bases and J by 4 bases, leaving 12 bases between them. CDR3 region: CASSRASNPDTQYF. In nucleotides, the CDR3 is TGTGCCAGCAGCCGGGCCAGCAATCCAGATACGCAGTATTTT.

The chain's CDR3 is CASSPGVLKNIQYF. CDR3 bases: TGTGCCAGCTCACCAGGGGTCCTCAAAAACATTCAGTACTTC. The chain joins TRBV18 to TRBJ2-4, with D unclear. This CDR3 region has 14 residues. V lost 2 bases to trimming and J lost 3 bases, with 8 bases between them. CDR1 and CDR2 from the germline V gene are KGHSH and LQKENI.

This clone turned up a few times. The chain couples TRBV10-1 to TRBJ2-1, with D unresolved. The V gene's germline CDR1 is WNHNN and CDR2 SYGVQD (reference sequence). The ends were cut back, 0 bases at V and 3 bases at J, with 12 bases in the middle. CDR3 length equals 16 residues. CDR3 nucleotide sequence: TGCGCCAGCAGTGAGTCTAAAGTGGGCCTCTACAATGAGCAGTTCTTC. This encodes CASSESKVGLYNEQFF.

The table lists this clone with a few counts. The chain links TRBV5-4 to TRBJ2-5; D might be TRBD1 (6 bases). Trimming removed 4 bases at V and 2 bases at J, with 27 bases between. The CDR3 is 19 residues long. Germline V gives CDR1 SGHNT, CDR2 YYREEE (reference sequence). Written as DNA, the CDR3 is TGTGCCAGCAGCCCAGTGGTGGGAATCACCAGGGGACGACAAGAGACCCAGTACTTC. It yields the protein CASSPVVGITRGRQETQYF.